One and the same sample provided the 28 T cell receptor beta chains below, sequenced in a study of cytotoxic CD8 clonotypes in ibrutinib-treated CLL. Clones were sequenced by immunoSEQ multiplex PCR, and TCRdb holds only the in-frame ones, with some missing. The data contain some 140,000 clones, 75% to 95% of them singletons. Sequenced material: PBMCs, taken after 12 months of ibrutinib treatment. The receptors were gathered from a human donor with chronic lymphocytic leukemia.

The rearrangement links TRBV9 to TRBJ2-3; 9 bases map to TRBD2. The CDR3 runs to 15 residues. The germline CDR1 and CDR2 sequences are SGDLS and YYNGEE. V trimming: 0 bases; J trimming: 6 bases; junction bases outside the gene matches: 5. CDR3 DNA sequence: TGTGCCAGCAGCGTAGCTAGCGGGGTAGCTGATACGCAGTATTTT. Translation: CASSVASGVADTQYF. The full variable domain, its missing parts supplied by reference TRBV9 and TRBJ2-3, is DSGVTQTPKHLITATGQRVTLRCSPRSGDLSVYWYQQSLDQGLQFLIQYYNGEERAKGNILERFSAQQFPDLHSELNLSSLELGDSALYFCASSVASGVADTQYFGPGTRLTVL.

The V gene is TRBV5-4, the J gene TRBJ2-7; 8 positions match TRBD1. CDR3 length equals 20 residues. CDR1 is SGHNT, CDR2 YYREEE, per germline (reference sequence). Trimming took 4 bases from V and 4 from J; bases not matched to a gene: 25. The CDR3 sequence is CASSPRELGTGYSLGYEQYF. CDR3 sequence (DNA): TGTGCCAGCAGCCCGAGGGAACTCGGGACAGGTTACTCCTTGGGTTACGAGCAGTACTTC.

The chain employs TRBV7-2 and TRBJ1-1, with a tentative D call TRBD1 (5 bases). Trimming left V 5 bases short and J 3 bases short, with 13 bases between. This CDR3 spans 14 amino acids. Germline assignment: CDR1 SGHTA and CDR2 FQGNSA. In DNA, the CDR3 is TGTGCCAGCAGCCCTCAGGGTACCGACACTGAAGCTTTCTTT. It encodes CASSPQGTDTEAFF.

V gene TRBV7-9 combines with J gene TRBJ1-1, with 8 bases aligning to TRBD1. V was pared by 4 bases and J by 11 bases, with 6 bases of the junction left unmatched. Per germline, CDR1 SEHNR and CDR2 FQNEAQ (reference sequence). This CDR3 is built from 12 residues. CDR3 region: CASSWRTGLAFF. CDR3 DNA: TGTGCCAGCAGCTGGAGGACAGGGCTGGCTTTCTTT.

The rearrangement joins TRBV18 to TRBJ2-7, with D unresolved. CDR1 KGHSH and CDR2 LQKENI come from the germline V gene. Trimming shortened V by 2 bases and J by 2 bases, and 10 bases separated the two germline ends. This CDR3 has 14 amino acids. CDR3 bases: TGTGCCAGCTCACCATATACAGAGGCCTACGAGCAGTACTTC. This translates into CASSPYTEAYEQYF.

V usage is TRBV6-4 and J usage is TRBJ2-4, with D possibly called TRBD1 or TRBD2 (6 bases each). The V and J ends lost 0 bases and 12 bases respectively, with 12 bases between them. This CDR3 spans 13 amino acids. Germline CDR1 and CDR2: MRHNA and SNTAGT. The CDR3 spells CASSDSMGGPQYF. CDR3 coding DNA: TGTGCCAGCAGTGACTCGATGGGGGGCCCTCAGTACTTC.

This chain uses TRBV29-1 with TRBJ2-7; maybe TRBD2 (5 bases). The ends were cut back, 6 bases at V and 1 base at J, with 25 bases in the middle. The CDR3 sequence is 17 residues long. From germline, CDR1 is SQVTM and CDR2 ANQGSEA. The CDR3 spells CSVGVEVAPLISYEQYF. In nucleotides, the CDR3 is TGCAGCGTGGGAGTGGAGGTAGCGCCTTTGATATCCTACGAGCAGTACTTC.

CDR3 sequence reads: CASSDPGAGQGTDTQYF. The CDR3 nucleotides read TGTGCCAGCAGTGATCCAGGAGCGGGACAGGGGACAGATACGCAGTATTTT. The chain combines TRBV25-1 with TRBJ2-3; 10 bases align to TRBD1. Germline V gives CDR1 MGHDK, CDR2 SYGVNS. V lost 3 bases, J lost 3 bases, and 9 bases stayed unmatched. This CDR3 spans 17 amino acids.

The V gene is TRBV2, the J gene TRBJ2-3; tentative D call: TRBD2 (5 bases). The CDR3 spans 16 residues. Trimming left V 5 bases short and J 2 bases short, with 17 bases between. Germline V gene data show CDR1 as SNHLY and CDR2 as FYNNEI. The chain's CDR3 is CASSPLGGRTTDTQYF. The CDR3 nucleotides are TGTGCCAGCAGTCCCCTAGGAGGCCGAACCACAGATACGCAGTATTTT.

This chain uses TRBV5-1 with TRBJ2-7, with 12 bases matching TRBD1. In germline, CDR1 is SGHRS, CDR2 YFSETQ. With V trimmed by 7 bases and J by 6 bases, 5 bases remained unmatched. The CDR3 has 13 amino acids. CDR3 loop: CASRGTGGFEQYF. In nucleotides, the CDR3 is TGCGCCAGCCGCGGGACAGGGGGCTTCGAGCAGTACTTC.

The chain couples TRBV28 to TRBJ2-7, with 7 nucleotides matching TRBD1. CDR3 length equals 12 residues. V dropped 6 bases and J dropped 4; count of bases not matched to a gene: 3. CDR1 is MDHEN, CDR2 SYDVKM, per germline. The CDR3: CASSLQGYEQYF. CDR3 bases: TGTGCCAGCAGCCTACAGGGGTACGAGCAGTACTTC.

The rearrangement uses TRBV6-5 and TRBJ1-5, with TRBD1 as a possible D gene (6 bases). V lost 10 bases and J lost 0, with 16 bases in between. The CDR3 contains 15 residues. Germline assignment: CDR1 MNHEY and CDR2 SVGAGI. The CDR3 bases are TGTGCCACCAAAATAGGGGGGTTTAGCAATCAGCCCCAGCATTTT. Encoded protein: CATKIGGFSNQPQHF.

The chain is built from TRBV4-3 and TRBJ2-2, with D maybe TRBD1 (6 bases). CDR1 is LGHNA and CDR2 is YSLEER in the germline V gene. The CDR3 loop spans 15 amino acids. V lost 0 bases and J 4 bases, leaving 9 bases between the germline ends. The CDR3 loop is CASSQDSTGTGELFF. The CDR3 nucleotides read TGCGCCAGCAGCCAAGATTCGACAGGCACCGGGGAGCTGTTTTTT.

The rearrangement joins TRBV28 to TRBJ1-4; possibly TRBD1 for D (5 bases). V lost 10 bases and J 3 bases, leaving 15 bases between the germline ends. Germline CDR1 MDHEN, CDR2 SYDVKM. CDR3 size: 14 residues. This chain's CDR3 is CAITPEGPNEKLFF. For the CDR3, the DNA is TGTGCCATAACCCCGGAGGGGCCTAATGAAAAACTGTTTTTT.

This chain links TRBV10-2 with TRBJ2-7; TRBD1 matches 11 bases. The CDR3 length is 14 residues. Germline trimming cut 2 bases from V and 4 bases from J; bases unmatched to any gene: 1. Per the germline V gene, CDR1 is WSHSY and CDR2 is SAAADI. The CDR3 loop reads CASSEGTGGYEQYF. Here the CDR3 DNA reads TGCGCCAGCAGTGAGGGGACAGGGGGGTACGAGCAGTACTTC.

J is TRBJ2-3 and V is TRBV7-3; D is unclear. The length of the CDR3 is 14 residues. Trimming left V 4 bases short and J 4 bases short, with 12 bases between. Germline CDR1 reads SGHTA; CDR2 reads FQGTGA. CDR3 region: CASSSIGAPDTQYF. Written as DNA, the CDR3 is TGTGCCAGCAGCTCCATAGGAGCTCCAGATACGCAGTATTTT.

V usage is TRBV7-3 and J usage is TRBJ1-1, with D possibly matching TRBD1 (5 bases). CDR3 length: 15 residues. Germline CDR1 SGHTA, CDR2 FQGTGA. The V and J ends lost 0 bases and 4 bases respectively, with 12 bases between them. The CDR3 bases are TGTGCCAGCAGCTTAACGGGGGTAGGGATCACTGAAGCTTTCTTT. Its translation is CASSLTGVGITEAFF.

The chain employs TRBV5-1 and TRBJ1-2, with D hard to call. CDR1 SGHRS and CDR2 YFSETQ come from the germline V gene. The length of the CDR3 is 13 residues. V was shortened by 4 bases and J by 8 bases, with 15 bases between the two germline ends. CDR3 sequence: CASSPLAESGYTF. As DNA, the CDR3 is TGCGCCAGCAGCCCGCTTGCAGAATCGGGCTACACCTTC.

V gene TRBV29-1 combines with J gene TRBJ2-7; 8 bases align to TRBD2. J was trimmed by 4 bases and V by 5 bases; bases with no gene match: 13. Germline V gene sequence: CDR1 SQVTM, CDR2 ANQGSEA. The CDR3 loop spans 15 amino acids. The CDR3 sequence: CSVFLAGGAVYEQYF. The CDR3, as DNA: TGCAGCGTTTTCTTGGCGGGGGGCGCGGTGTACGAGCAGTACTTC.

This clone was recorded once. The chain combines TRBV4-3 with TRBJ2-3; the D is unclear. Germline values: CDR1 LGHNA, CDR2 YSLEER. Trimming removed 4 bases at V and 2 bases at J, with 13 bases between. The CDR3 sequence is 15 residues long. The CDR3 spells CASSPRSGVTDTQYF. DNA of the CDR3: TGCGCCAGCAGCCCGCGCTCTGGCGTCACAGATACGCAGTATTTT.

This chain uses TRBV27 with TRBJ2-7; D not resolved. V was trimmed by 1 base and J by 3 bases, leaving 13 bases between them. CDR3 size: 15 residues. Germline V gene sequence: CDR1 MNHEY, CDR2 SMNVEV (reference sequence). In DNA form, the CDR3 reads TGTGCCAGCAGTTTATTATTGGGCCATGGCTACGAGCAGTACTTC. Translation gives CASSLLLGHGYEQYF.

The chain joins TRBV7-3 to TRBJ2-7; D unclear. The CDR3 has 13 amino acids. The V gene's germline CDR1 is SGHTA and CDR2 FQGTGA. V shed 5 bases and J shed 5 bases, with 13 bases lying between them. CDR3: CASSHRPRHEQYF. CDR3 DNA: TGTGCCAGCAGCCACCGACCGAGGCACGAGCAGTACTTC.

V is TRBV5-1 and J is TRBJ2-3; no clear D. Trimming took off 4 bases at V and 4 bases at J, with 16 bases between the two ends. This CDR3 region has 15 residues. Germline CDR1 reads SGHRS; CDR2 reads YFSETQ. CDR3 sequence reads: CASSRRLPPADTQYF. For the CDR3, the DNA is TGCGCCAGCAGCCGGCGGCTCCCGCCGGCAGATACGCAGTATTTT.

The rearrangement joins TRBV28 to TRBJ2-7; TRBD1 matches 7 bases. The CDR3 consists of 14 residues. CDR1 MDHEN and CDR2 SYDVKM come from the germline V gene. The V segment lost 2 bases and the J segment 3 bases; nucleotides outside the gene matches: 4. DNA of the CDR3: TGTGCCAGCAGTTTACATGGACAGGTCTACGAGCAGTACTTC. This codes for CASSLHGQVYEQYF.

The chain uses TRBV28 and TRBJ1-2; D gene uncertain. The CDR3 covers 16 residues. Germline CDR1 MDHEN, CDR2 SYDVKM. With 2 bases removed from V and 4 bases from J, the gap between germline ends came to 17 bases. The CDR3 DNA reads as TGTGCCAGCAGTTTAAGGTCAGGCCATGTCGGCTATGGCTACACCTTC. Translation gives CASSLRSGHVGYGYTF.

The V gene is TRBV7-9, the J gene TRBJ2-4, with a tentative D call TRBD1 (7 bases). The CDR3 is 12 residues long. Germline assignment: CDR1 SEHNR and CDR2 FQNEAQ (reference sequence). V dropped 11 bases and J dropped 4 bases, with 12 bases sitting between them. The CDR3 region is CAAGTVKNIQYF. CDR3 DNA: TGTGCCGCGGGGACAGTAAAAAACATTCAGTACTTC. Combining the CDR3 with reference TRBV7-9 and TRBJ2-4 gives the whole variable domain DTGVSQNPRHKITKRGQNVTFRCDPISEHNRLYWYRQTLGQGPEFLTYFQNEAQLEKSRLLSDRFSAERPKGSFSTLEIQRTEQGDSAMYLCAAGTVKNIQYFGAGTRLSVL.

The V call is TRBV28, the J call TRBJ2-3, with 12 nucleotides matching TRBD2. With 7 bases clipped from V and 4 bases from J, the junction kept 6 bases outside the gene matches. The CDR3 consists of 15 residues. Germline lookup yields CDR1 MDHEN and CDR2 SYDVKM. The CDR3 DNA reads TGTGCCAGCACAAGACTAGCGGGAGTATCAGATACGCAGTATTTT. Protein sequence: CASTRLAGVSDTQYF.

The gene calls are TRBV21-1 and TRBJ2-1; the listed D gene, TRBD1, was not tested against the DNA. TRBV21-1 has pseudogene status. The CDR3 loop spans 12 amino acids. The CDR3 loop is CASSCRYNEQFF. Here the CDR3 DNA reads TGTGCCAGCAGCTGCAGATACAATGAGCAGTTCTTC.